One sample yielded the 27 T cell receptor beta chains listed below, sequenced in a study of blood T cell repertoires in COVID-19. The method was immunoSEQ multiplex PCR; TCRdb's version includes in-frame clones alone and lacks a portion of them. The sample lists hundreds of thousands of clones, approximately 85% occurring once. Material: PBMCs or T cells enriched from blood (not recorded which). These receptors were obtained from a woman in her fifties or sixties who had recovered from COVID-19.

The V gene is TRBV28, the J gene TRBJ1-6; D unresolved. V gave up 2 bases and J gave up 6 bases, with 11 bases separating them. Germline assignment: CDR1 MDHEN and CDR2 SYDVKM. This CDR3 is built from 15 residues. The DNA of the CDR3 is TGTGCCAGCAGTTTACGTCGGGTAGCTAATTCACCCCTCCACTTT. Translating it yields CASSLRRVANSPLHF.

The V and J genes are TRBV6-2 or TRBV6-3 and TRBJ1-6; D unclear. The CDR3 is made up of 16 amino acids. The V end lost 0 bases, the J end lost 5 bases, and 11 bases lay between the germline ends. Germline CDR1 and CDR2: MNHEY and SVGEGT. The CDR3 region is CASSYSIVRHNSPLHF. In DNA form, the CDR3 reads TGTGCCAGCAGTTACTCGATCGTGAGGCATAATTCACCCCTCCACTTT.

The rearrangement links TRBV29-1 to TRBJ2-2; D unclear. Germline V gene lookup returns CDR1 SQVTM and CDR2 ANQGSEA. V lost 2 bases, J lost 0 bases, and 10 bases lay in between. The CDR3 runs to 15 residues. The CDR3 reads CSVEYGETNTGELFF. Written as DNA, the CDR3 is TGCAGCGTTGAATACGGAGAAACGAACACCGGGGAGCTGTTTTTT.

This clone was observed a few times. The chain recombines TRBV24-1 with TRBJ2-1; 10 bases line up with TRBD2. The length of the CDR3 is 14 residues. The junction had 2 bases not matched to a gene; V was cut back by 5 bases and J by 5 bases. Germline V gene sequence: CDR1 KGHDR, CDR2 SFDVKD. CDR3 sequence: CATSGTSGNNEQFF. CDR3 nucleotides: TGTGCCACCAGTGGGACTAGCGGAAACAATGAGCAGTTCTTC.

This clone was found once. This chain's CDR3 is CASSLSLARTQYF. The CDR3 DNA sequence: TGTGCCAGCAGCTTGAGCCTAGCACGCACGCAGTATTTT. This chain links TRBV5-4 with TRBJ2-3, with D possibly TRBD2 on 5 matching bases. The CDR3 extends over 13 amino acids. Trimming cost V 1 base and J 9 bases, with 12 bases left between them. Germline V gene lookup returns CDR1 SGHNT and CDR2 YYREEE (reference sequence).

The rearrangement uses TRBV6-2 or TRBV6-3 and TRBJ2-2; 14 bases map to TRBD2. With 5 bases clipped from V and 6 bases from J, the junction kept 5 bases outside the gene matches. The CDR3 runs 16 residues. Germline values: CDR1 MNHEY, CDR2 SVGEGT. In nucleotides, the CDR3 is TGTGCCAGCAGTCTCGTGGGACTAGCGGGGGCCGGGGAGCTGTTTTTT. As protein: CASSLVGLAGAGELFF.

A single count supports this clone. This chain's CDR3 is CASTVTNEKLFF. The CDR3 nucleotides read TGTGCCAGCACGGTCACTAATGAAAAACTGTTTTTT. This chain joins TRBV28 and TRBJ1-4; no clear D gene. CDR1 MDHEN and CDR2 SYDVKM come from the germline V gene. V lost 7 bases to trimming and J lost 2 bases, with 5 bases between them. This CDR3 has 12 amino acids.

The V call is TRBV19, the J call TRBJ2-5; tentative D call: TRBD1 (6 bases). The germline V gene encodes CDR1 LNHDA and CDR2 SQIVND (reference sequence). This CDR3 is 17 amino acids long. V dropped 3 bases and J dropped 5 bases, with 22 bases sitting between them. This CDR3 reads CASSISPGSSRGETQYF. As DNA, the CDR3 is TGTGCCAGTAGTATCTCCCCAGGGAGCTCGAGGGGGGAGACCCAGTACTTC.

The J gene is TRBJ2-3, the V gene TRBV5-1; 7 bases agree with TRBD1. J was trimmed by 2 bases and V by 0 bases; bases with no gene match: 3. The CDR3 loop spans 15 amino acids. Germline CDR1 and CDR2: SGHRS and YFSETQ. The CDR3: CASSLEGGPTDTQYF. CDR3 DNA sequence: TGCGCCAGCAGCTTGGAAGGGGGCCCCACAGATACGCAGTATTTT.

This clone was counted between two and nine times. The gene calls are TRBV5-1 and TRBJ1-1, with 7 bases lining up with TRBD1. The trim removed 4 bases at V and 2 bases at J, leaving 11 bases unmatched. Germline V gene sequence: CDR1 SGHRS, CDR2 YFSETQ. This CDR3 region has 16 residues. The CDR3 DNA is TGCGCCAGCAGCCCGTCAGGGGGTGTCGGCAACACTGAAGCTTTCTTT. This sequence encodes CASSPSGGVGNTEAFF.

This chain links TRBV14 with TRBJ2-7, with D tentatively TRBD1 (6 bases). Germline CDR1 and CDR2: SGHDN and FVKESK. The V gene lost 3 bases and the J gene lost 6 bases, with 18 bases spanning the gap. The CDR3 contains 15 residues. CDR3 coding DNA: TGTGCCAGCAGCCAGTCAGGGGTGTTTTTCGGCGAGCAGTACTTC. Amino acids: CASSQSGVFFGEQYF.

The chain employs TRBV27 and TRBJ1-3; D gene unclear. With 3 bases removed from V and 7 bases from J, the gap between germline ends came to 4 bases. CDR1 is MNHEY and CDR2 is SMNVEV in the germline V gene (reference sequence). This CDR3 region has 11 residues. CDR3 loop: CASSFGNTIYF. The CDR3 DNA sequence: TGTGCCAGCAGTTTCGGGAACACCATATATTTT.

V and J are TRBV7-8 and TRBJ1-6, with D perhaps TRBD1 (6 bases). This CDR3 is 14 amino acids long. Germline V CDR1 and CDR2: SGHVS, FQNEAQ. V lost 5 bases and J lost 7, with 12 bases in between. The CDR3 sequence is CASSPDRSNSPLHF. DNA for the CDR3: TGTGCCAGCAGCCCAGACAGGTCAAATTCACCCCTCCACTTT.

This clone was observed a few times. CDR3 DNA sequence: TGTGCCAGCTCACATGACAGGGCCCTTGCCAACGTCCTGACTTTC. Translated: CASSHDRALANVLTF. This rearrangement joins TRBV18 to TRBJ2-6; TRBD1 matches 7 bases. The CDR3 consists of 15 residues. With 4 bases clipped from V and 7 bases from J, the junction kept 7 bases outside the gene matches. CDR1 and CDR2 from the germline V gene are KGHSH and LQKENI.

The chain employs TRBV5-6 and TRBJ2-5; 7 bases are a match to TRBD1. V shed 2 bases and J 5 bases; nucleotides not matched to a gene: 3. The CDR3 is 13 residues long. Per germline, CDR1 SGHDT and CDR2 YYEEEE. Written as DNA, the CDR3 is TGTGCCAGCAGCTTAGACAGGGATGAGACCCAGTACTTC. Its protein is CASSLDRDETQYF.

The chain uses TRBV5-5 and TRBJ2-7; possible D gene TRBD1, 5 bases. The CDR3 is 16 residues long. Trimming removed 4 bases at V and 0 bases at J, with 17 bases between. Per the germline V gene, CDR1 is SGHKS and CDR2 is YYEKEE (reference sequence). The CDR3 region has the DNA TGTGCCAGCAGCCGAATAACAGGCTTGGGCTCCTACGAGCAGTACTTC. Amino acids: CASSRITGLGSYEQYF.

This sequence joins TRBV24-1 and TRBJ2-7, with D possibly being TRBD2 (6 bases). V lost 7 bases, J lost 2 bases, and 17 bases lay in between. Germline V gene sequence: CDR1 KGHDR, CDR2 SFDVKD. This CDR3 has 15 amino acids. The CDR3 DNA sequence: TGTGCCACCAGCGACGCTGGGGGGTTAGCCTACGAGCAGTACTTC. It encodes CATSDAGGLAYEQYF.

The chain employs TRBV6-5 and TRBJ1-6; D possibly corresponds to TRBD1 (6 bases). This CDR3 region has 16 residues. The V gene lost 4 bases and the J gene lost 7 bases, with 17 bases spanning the gap. Germline V gene lookup returns CDR1 MNHEY and CDR2 SVGAGI. The CDR3 here is CASSFYREMGNSPLHF. The CDR3 DNA sequence: TGTGCCAGCAGTTTCTACAGGGAGATGGGGAATTCACCCCTCCACTTT.

This chain links TRBV7-6 with TRBJ1-4, with D uncertain. CDR1 SGHVS and CDR2 FNYEAQ come from the germline V gene. There are 15 residues in the CDR3. V dropped 5 bases and J dropped 2 bases, with 12 bases sitting between them. For the CDR3, the DNA is TGTGCCAGCAGCCCCTTGAGGGCCACTAATGAAAAACTGTTTTTT. Protein product: CASSPLRATNEKLFF. Full variable domain (rest looked up from reference TRBV7-6 and TRBJ1-4): GAGVSQSPRYKVTKRGQDVALRCDPISGHVSLYWYRQALGQGPEFLTYFNYEAQQDKSGLPNDRFSAERPEGSISTLTIQRTEQRDSAMYRCASSPLRATNEKLFFGSGTQLSVL.

This clone occurred a few times. J is TRBJ2-2 and V is TRBV5-5; possible D gene TRBD1, 6 bases. The germline CDR1 and CDR2 sequences are SGHKS and YYEKEE (reference sequence). The CDR3 loop spans 16 amino acids. Deletions cut 2 bases from V and 5 bases from J, with 16 bases between. CDR3 protein: CASSFQADRVTGELFF. The CDR3 nucleotides are TGTGCCAGCAGCTTCCAAGCGGACAGAGTAACCGGGGAGCTGTTTTTT.

The chain is built from TRBV2 and TRBJ1-6; TRBD1 agrees at 9 bases. With V trimmed by 4 bases and J by 6 bases, 7 bases remained unmatched. The CDR3 contains 16 residues. The V gene's germline CDR1 is SNHLY and CDR2 FYNNEI. Here the CDR3 reads CASSVIAGQGNSPLHF. For the CDR3, the DNA is TGTGCCAGCAGTGTTATCGCGGGACAGGGTAATTCACCCCTCCACTTT.

The V and J genes are TRBV15 and TRBJ1-6, with D possibly matching TRBD1 (5 bases). V lost 1 base to trimming and J lost 10 bases, with 17 bases between them. The CDR3 is 16 residues long. CDR1 and CDR2 from the germline V gene are LNHNV and YYDKDF (reference sequence). CDR3 coding DNA: TGTGCCACCAGCAGAGGGTGGGGGGACGCTGCATCACCCCTCCACTTT. Protein: CATSRGWGDAASPLHF.

The chain recombines TRBV7-6 with TRBJ2-1; D unclear. This CDR3 has 15 residues. V gave up 4 bases and J gave up 1 base, with 11 bases separating them. Germline-derived CDR1 and CDR2 are SGHVS and FNYEAQ. CDR3: CASSSAVESYNEQFF. The CDR3 DNA follows: TGTGCCAGCAGCTCCGCCGTGGAGTCCTACAATGAGCAGTTCTTC.

The CDR3 nucleotides are TGTGCCAGCAGCCCTGGTGGGGCCGGAAAAAATTCACCCCTCCACTTT. It codes for CASSPGGAGKNSPLHF. The genes are TRBV5-5 and TRBJ1-6, with a tentative D call TRBD1 (5 bases). V lost 4 bases and J lost 7, with 18 bases in between. This CDR3 region has 16 residues. Germline assignment: CDR1 SGHKS and CDR2 YYEKEE (reference sequence). The whole variable domain, filled in from reference TRBV5-5 and TRBJ1-6, reads DAGVTQSPTHLIKTRGQQVTLRCSPISGHKSVSWYQQVLGQGPQFIFQYYEKEERGRGNFPDRFSARQFPNYSSELNVNALLLGDSALYLCASSPGGAGKNSPLHFGNGTRLTVT.

The rearrangement uses TRBV27 and TRBJ2-1; D is perhaps TRBD1 (6 bases). Trimming cost V 4 bases and J 4 bases, with 14 bases left between them. Per the germline V gene, CDR1 is MNHEY and CDR2 is SMNVEV (reference sequence). The CDR3 length is 15 residues. The CDR3 DNA sequence: TGTGCCAGCAGTTCGCGACAGGACGCGTACAATGAGCAGTTCTTC. It encodes CASSSRQDAYNEQFF.

The rearrangement links TRBV5-4 to TRBJ1-1; perhaps TRBD1 as D (6 bases). The germline CDR1 and CDR2 sequences are SGHNT and YYREEE (reference sequence). V was pared by 3 bases and J by 0 bases, with 15 bases between. This CDR3 has 16 amino acids. The CDR3 nucleotides are TGTGCCAGCAGCTCGGGGGGGGCGAGGGTGAACACTGAAGCTTTCTTT. It encodes CASSSGGARVNTEAFF.

The chain recombines TRBV6-2 or TRBV6-3 with TRBJ2-3; 7 bases align to TRBD2. V trimming: 2 bases; J trimming: 2 bases; junction bases outside the gene matches: 7. The germline V gene has CDR1 MNHEY and CDR2 SVGEGT. CDR3 length equals 16 residues. The DNA for the CDR3 is TGTGCCAGCAGTTACCCCAAACTAGCGCCCACAGATACGCAGTATTTT. The encoded protein is CASSYPKLAPTDTQYF.